This T cell receptor beta chain came from a study of blood T cells in healthy people across ages (dated by TCRdb to about 2015). Background on the whole study: Template switching captured roughly one uniquely barcoded TCR beta cDNA molecule per two T cells in model experiments. Using deep sequencing normalized with unique cDNA molecular identifiers, the study measured how TCR beta repertoire diversity changes with age. The donors were divided into four age groups: young (average approximately 15 years), middle-aged (roughly 42), aged (roughly 66) and long-lived (82). To avoid experimental bias, donors of different ages were randomly spread across the sequencing lanes. Two additional independent replicas of 1 million unique cDNA reads from the same blood draw were analyzed for two donors (one aged 18 to 30 and one aged 80 or older).

On the study overall, not on this receptor specifically: Compared with the aged group, the long-lived group had more naive CD4+ T cells, fewer expanded clones and increased TCR diversity, a pattern suggesting age selection. Observed TCR beta diversity per million T cells fell roughly linearly with age, and a significant reduction was already apparent by age roughly 40. Estimates of total diversity from one million sequenced T cells were regarded as lower bounds and underestimates. There was a strong correlation between observed TCR beta diversity and the percentage of naive T cells measured by flow cytometry. The CMV infection status of donors was not known, potentially confounding age-related changes in expanded clonotypes. Conclusive comparison of naive and antigen-experienced compartments was prevented by the profiling of bulk unsorted PBMCs.

In regard to this clonotype: No cognate antigen has been identified for it. Base quality data are lacking; no much larger clone is found one base away.

Taken from cysteine to phenylalanine, the CDR3 has 16 residues. The CDR3 DNA has 48 bases and is translated from base 1. The germline V gene (reference sequence) specifies DFQATT as CDR1 and SNEGSKA as CDR2. V is trimmed back by 3 bases and J by 5 bases, and the junction contains 10 bases that no gene match accounts for. The 35 to 40 donors, aged about 6 to 100 years, were systemically healthy Caucasian individuals from Russia. Around 10 milliliters of peripheral blood were collected from each donor into EDTA-treated Vacutainer tubes. Ficoll-Paque density-gradient centrifugation was used to isolate PBMCs, with at least 7 million per sample. Total RNA was extracted from PBMCs with Trizol reagent, with at least 6 micrograms obtained per sample. The percentages of naive CD45RAhigh/CD27high T cells were determined by flow cytometry on a PBMC aliquot from every donor. Receptor amplification or capture employed 5' RACE. Instrument on record: Illumina HiSeq 2500. A second PCR of about 6 to 12 cycles was run with a J-beta primer mix and a sample-barcoded 5' primer. A unique molecular identifier was introduced onto each TCR beta cDNA molecule by a template-switch 5' adaptor carrying 12 random nucleotides. Each sample yielded at least 3 million CDR3-containing paired-end reads. All of the RNA was converted into first-strand cDNA using the Mint cDNA synthesis kit, with a TRBC-specific oligonucleotide serving as the primer. All cDNA was treated with uracil-DNA glycosylase and then went through a first 18-cycle PCR with the universal primers M1SS and BC2_uni_R. The source study handled its data this way. Normalization of each sample was performed by random selection of 1 million high-quality reads, each carrying a distinct molecular identifier. Instead of being binned into consensus sequences, reads with shared molecular identifiers were discarded. CDR3 identification, clonotype clustering and error correction used MiTCR with a Q25 quality threshold and the strictest error-elimination algorithm. A nonparametric unseen species model with Euler transformation was used to estimate a lower bound on total TCR beta diversity. TCRdb redid the processing of the public reads, applying fastp at Q25 and MiXCR, and retained in-frame beta chains. Identical CDR3 protein sequences are pooled into one entry, listed with their most common genes and DNA. None of the V and J calls come from the authors' own analysis; TCRdb made them. Present in this sample are about 1.4 million distinct CDR3 sequences, almost 60% of which were seen just once. The ten largest make up 5.5% to 8% of the sample.

The clonotype originates from a man aged 18 to 35 in good health. Sequencing used blood. The chain links TRBV20-1 with TRBJ2-1; 10 bases in the middle match TRBD2. The CDR3 here reads CSARDPSGGANNEQFF. The nucleotide sequence reads TGCAGTGCTAGGGACCCCAGCGGGGGGGCCAACAATGAGCAGTTCTTC.